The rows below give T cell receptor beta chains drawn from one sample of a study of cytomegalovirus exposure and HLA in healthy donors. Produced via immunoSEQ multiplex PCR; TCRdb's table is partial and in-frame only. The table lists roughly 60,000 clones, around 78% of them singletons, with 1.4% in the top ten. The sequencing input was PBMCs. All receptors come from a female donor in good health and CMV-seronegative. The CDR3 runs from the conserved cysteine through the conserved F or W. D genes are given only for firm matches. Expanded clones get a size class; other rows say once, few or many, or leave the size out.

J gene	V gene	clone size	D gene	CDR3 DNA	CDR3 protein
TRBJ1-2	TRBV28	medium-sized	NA	TGTGCCAGCAGTTTGCAGGGGATCCAGTATGGCTACACCTTC	CASSLQGIQYGYTF
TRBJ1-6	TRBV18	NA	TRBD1	TGTGCCAGCTCACCCGACAGGGGGCGAGTCTCACCCCTCCACTTT	CASSPDRGRVSPLHF
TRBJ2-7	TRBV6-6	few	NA	TGTGCCAGCAGCTACCTGGGGGGAGGGGGCTACGAGCAGTACTTC	CASSYLGGGGYEQYF
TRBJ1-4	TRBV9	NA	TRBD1	TGTGCCAGCAGCGTAGGGGATACAGGGGGCGAAAAACTGTTTTTT	CASSVGDTGGEKLFF
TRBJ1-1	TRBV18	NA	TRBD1	TGTGCCAGCTCACCAGGCAGCGGACAGGGGAGGACTGAAGCTTTCTTT	CASSPGSGQGRTEAFF
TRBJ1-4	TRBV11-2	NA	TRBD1	TGTGCCAGCAGCTTAGGGGACAGGGATTATGAAAAACTGTTTTTT	CASSLGDRDYEKLFF
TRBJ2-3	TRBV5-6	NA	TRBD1	TGTGCCAGCAGCTTAATACGGACAGGGACAGATACGCAGTATTTT	CASSLIRTGTDTQYF
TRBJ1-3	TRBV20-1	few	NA	TGCAGTGCCCCTGGGGGGAACACCATATATTTT	CSAPGGNTIYF
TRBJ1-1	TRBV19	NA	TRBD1	TGTGCCAGTAGGGTAACAGGGGATACTGAAGCTTTCTTT	CASRVTGDTEAFF
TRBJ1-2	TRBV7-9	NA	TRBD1	TGTGCCAGCAGCTTAGGACAGGGCTGGTCGAGCTACACCTTC	CASSLGQGWSSYTF
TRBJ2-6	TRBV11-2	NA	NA	TGTGCCAGCGTCGGGGGAACTGGGGCCAACGTCCTGACTTTC	CASVGGTGANVLTF
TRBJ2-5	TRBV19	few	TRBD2	TGTGCCAGTAGTACATCTCTAGCGGGGGGCATTCCGGTTTCTACCCAGTACTTC	CASSTSLAGGIPVSTQYF
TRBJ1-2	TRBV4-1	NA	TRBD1	TGCGCCAGCAGCCAAAAACCAGAATCCGGGACAGGGAATGGCTACACCTTC	CASSQKPESGTGNGYTF
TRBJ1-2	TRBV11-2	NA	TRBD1	TGTGCCAGCAGCTTTGGTACAGGGGGTGGCTACACCTTC	CASSFGTGGGYTF
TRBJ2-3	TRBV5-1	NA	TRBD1	TGCGCCAGCAGCGCGGGGGACAGGGGCACAGATACGCAGTATTTT	CASSAGDRGTDTQYF
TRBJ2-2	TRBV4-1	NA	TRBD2	TGCGCCAGCAGCCATCCTGGGGGGACTAGCGGGGGGCCCACGAACACCGGGGAGCTGTTTTTT	CASSHPGGTSGGPTNTGELFF
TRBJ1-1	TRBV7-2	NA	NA	TGTGCCAGCAGCTTAGCGCGATACCCGAACACTGAAGCTTTCTTT	CASSLARYPNTEAFF
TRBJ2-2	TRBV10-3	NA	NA	TGTGCCATCCGAAAACAGGGTGGAGACACCGGGGAGCTGTTTTTT	CAIRKQGGDTGELFF
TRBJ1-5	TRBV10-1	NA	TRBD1	TGCGCCAGCAGAAGGACAGGGGGCCGATATAGCAATCAGCCCCAGCATTTT	CASRRTGGRYSNQPQHF
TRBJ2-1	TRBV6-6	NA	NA	TGTGCCAGCAGCCCTACTGACAGAGCGGGCTCGGATGAGCAGTTCTTC	CASSPTDRAGSDEQFF
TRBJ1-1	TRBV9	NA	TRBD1	TGTGCCAGCAGGGGACAGCAAGGTGAAGCTTTCTTT	CASRGQQGEAFF
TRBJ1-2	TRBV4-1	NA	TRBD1	TGCGCCAGCAGCCAGACGGCAACCTACAGGGGGGACTATGGCTACACCTTC	CASSQTATYRGDYGYTF
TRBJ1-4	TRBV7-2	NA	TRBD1	TGTGCCAGCAGCCGGGACAGGGGAGAAGAAAAACTGTTTTTT	CASSRDRGEEKLFF
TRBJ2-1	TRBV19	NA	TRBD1	TGTGCCAGTACCACCATAGGGACAGGGGGCAATGAGCAGTTCTTC	CASTTIGTGGNEQFF
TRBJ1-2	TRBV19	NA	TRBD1	TGTGCCAGTAGTAGGTCCGGGACAGGGGGCATCTATGGCTACACCTTC	CASSRSGTGGIYGYTF
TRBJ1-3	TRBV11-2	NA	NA	TGTGCCAGCAGCCGGGGGTTAGGGAACACCATATATTTT	CASSRGLGNTIYF
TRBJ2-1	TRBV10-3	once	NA	TGTGCCATCAGGGAGGAATCTACCCCGCAGTTCTTC	CAIREESTPQFF
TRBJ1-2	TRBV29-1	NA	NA	TGCAGCGTTGCTGTATCCCGTGAGGAGGGCTACACCTTC	CSVAVSREEGYTF
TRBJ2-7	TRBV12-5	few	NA	TGTGCTAGTCACAGGGACCCATACGAGCAGTACTTC	CASHRDPYEQYF
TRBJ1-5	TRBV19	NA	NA	TGTGCCAGTAGTATAGTGTATGCGACAGGAGGTCAGCCCCAGCATTTT	CASSIVYATGGQPQHF
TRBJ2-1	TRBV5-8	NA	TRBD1	TGTGCCAGCAGCCCGGACAGGGGACGGAATGAGCAGTTCTTC	CASSPDRGRNEQFF
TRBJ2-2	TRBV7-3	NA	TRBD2	TGTGCCAGCAGCTTAACGCTAGCGGGGGTTCCCGGGGAGCTGTTTTTT	CASSLTLAGVPGELFF
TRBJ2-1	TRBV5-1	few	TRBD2	TGCGCCAGCAGCTTGGAGCGGGGCAGGAACTACAATGAGCAGTTCTTC	CASSLERGRNYNEQFF
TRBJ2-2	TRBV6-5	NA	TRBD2	TGTGCCAGCAGTTACGCCTCTAGCGGGGGGACCGGGGAGCTGTTTTTT	CASSYASSGGTGELFF
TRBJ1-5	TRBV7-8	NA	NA	TGTGCCAGCAGCTTAAGGAGGGGCGCCGGCAATCAGCCCCAGCATTTT	CASSLRRGAGNQPQHF
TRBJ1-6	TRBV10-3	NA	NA	TGTGCCATCAGTGAGATGGGGGGGGAGATGGCATCACCCCTCCACTTT	CAISEMGGEMASPLHF
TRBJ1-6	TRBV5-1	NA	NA	TGCGCCAGCAGCGTGACATCGAGCTCCTATAATTCACCCCTCCACTTT	CASSVTSSSYNSPLHF
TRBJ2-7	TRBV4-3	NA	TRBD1	TGCGCCAGCAGCCAAGGGATTGACAGGGGATACTACGAGCAGTACTTC	CASSQGIDRGYYEQYF
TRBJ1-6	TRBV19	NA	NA	TGTGCCAGTAGTATAGCTGAGCGTTATAATTCACCCCTCCACTTT	CASSIAERYNSPLHF
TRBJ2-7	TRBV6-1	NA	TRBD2	TGTGCCAGCAGTAGCGGGACCTCTGGGGTGGAGCAGTACTTC	CASSSGTSGVEQYF
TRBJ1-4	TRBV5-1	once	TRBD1	TGCGCCAGCAGCTCCGGTGTTAAAGGGACAGGGGAAAAACTGTTTTTT	CASSSGVKGTGEKLFF
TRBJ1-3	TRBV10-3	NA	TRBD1	TGTGCCATCAGTGAGTTGGGACAGGGCTTCTCTGGAAACACCATATATTTT	CAISELGQGFSGNTIYF
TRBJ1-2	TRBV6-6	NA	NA	TGTGCCAGCAGTTCTGCCGTACAGGAAGCTAACTATGGCTACACCTTC	CASSSAVQEANYGYTF
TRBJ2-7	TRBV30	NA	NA	TGTGCCTGGAGTACCACTATCGAGCAGTACTTC	CAWSTTIEQYF
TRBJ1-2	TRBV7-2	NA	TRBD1	TGTGCCAGCAGCTTGGGCCGGACAGGGGATGGCTACACCTTC	CASSLGRTGDGYTF
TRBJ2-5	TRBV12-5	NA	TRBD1	TGTGCTAGTGGTTTGGTACATTCTATTTTTCCGGGACAGGGGGAACAAGAGACCCAGTACTTC	CASGLVHSIFPGQGEQETQYF
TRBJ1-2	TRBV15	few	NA	TGTGCCACCAGCAGAGTCAGATTCGATGGCTACACCTTC	CATSRVRFDGYTF
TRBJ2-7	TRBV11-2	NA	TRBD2	TGTGCCAGCAGCTTAGATGGGACTAACGCCTACGAGCAGTACTTC	CASSLDGTNAYEQYF
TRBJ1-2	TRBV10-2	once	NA	TGCGCCAGCACTGACTCAGGGAAGGACTATGGCTACACCTTC	CASTDSGKDYGYTF
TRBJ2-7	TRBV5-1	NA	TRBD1	TGCGCCAGCAGCTCAACAGGGGCAACCTACGAGCAGTACTTC	CASSSTGATYEQYF
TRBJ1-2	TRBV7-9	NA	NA	TGTTCCAGCAGCCTTCGGGGCTATGGCTACACCTTC	CSSSLRGYGYTF
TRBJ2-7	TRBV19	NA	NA	TGTGCCAGTGCCCGGGACTTTAAGGCCGAGCAGTACTTC	CASARDFKAEQYF
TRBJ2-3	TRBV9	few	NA	TGTGCCAGCAGCGTGTCGGGGGGCGTTTCGGCTAGCACAGATACGCAGTATTTT	CASSVSGGVSASTDTQYF
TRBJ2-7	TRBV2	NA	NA	TGTGCCAGCACTCTACTCTACGAGCAGTACTTC	CASTLLYEQYF
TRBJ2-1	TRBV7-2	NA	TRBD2	TGTGCCAGCAGCTGGGTCTGGGGCGGGGGAAACAATGAGCAGTTCTTC	CASSWVWGGGNNEQFF
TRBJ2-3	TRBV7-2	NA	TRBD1	TGTGCCAGCAGCTTTCAGGGGGCAGATACGCAGTATTTT	CASSFQGADTQYF
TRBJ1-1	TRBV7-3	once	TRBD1	TGTGCCAGCAGCTTAGCCGGGACAGGGTACACTGAAGCTTTCTTT	CASSLAGTGYTEAFF
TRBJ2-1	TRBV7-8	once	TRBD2	TGTGCCAGCAGCTTAGATCCACTAGCGGGGGTCTCCTACAATGAGCAGTTCTTC	CASSLDPLAGVSYNEQFF
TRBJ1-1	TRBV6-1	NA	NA	TGTGCCAGCAGGATTGAAGGAGGAATGAACACTGAAGCTTTCTTT	CASRIEGGMNTEAFF
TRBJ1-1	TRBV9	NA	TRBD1	TGTGCCAGCAGCGCCCGACAGGGGAGAGCTTTCTTT	CASSARQGRAFF